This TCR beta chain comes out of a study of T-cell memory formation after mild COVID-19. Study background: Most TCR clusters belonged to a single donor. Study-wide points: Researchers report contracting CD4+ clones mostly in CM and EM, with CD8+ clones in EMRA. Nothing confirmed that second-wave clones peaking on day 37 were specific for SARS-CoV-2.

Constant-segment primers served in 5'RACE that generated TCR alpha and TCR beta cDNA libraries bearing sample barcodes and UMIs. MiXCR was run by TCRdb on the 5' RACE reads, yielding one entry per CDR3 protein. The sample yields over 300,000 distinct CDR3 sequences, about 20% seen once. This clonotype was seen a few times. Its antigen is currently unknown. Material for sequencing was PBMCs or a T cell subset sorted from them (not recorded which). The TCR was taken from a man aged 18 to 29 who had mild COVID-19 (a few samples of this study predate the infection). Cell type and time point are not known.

The chain's CDR3 is CASSLRWTSGGGEQFF. The CDR3 nucleotides are TGTGCCAGCAGCTTAAGGTGGACTAGCGGGGGGGGTGAGCAGTTCTTC. The chain links TRBV7-3 to TRBJ2-1; TRBD2 matches at 15 bases. This CDR3 is built from 16 residues. Germline V gene lookup returns CDR1 SGHTA and CDR2 FQGTGA. The V and J ends lost 1 base and 9 bases, in that order; junction bases with no gene match: 4. Full variable domain (outside the CDR3, taken from reference TRBV7-3 and TRBJ2-1): GAGVSQTPSNKVTEKGKYVELRCDPISGHTALYWYRQSLGQGPEFLIYFQGTGAADDSGLPNDRFFAVRPEGSVSTLKIQRTERGDSAVYLCASSLRWTSGGGEQFFGPGTRLTVL.